This T cell receptor beta chain was observed in a study of regulatory T cells in long-lasting Graves disease. Whole-study findings and limits: In persistent patients, shared public clonotypes (roughly 2,700) outnumbered those in new patients (roughly 1,000).

This clonotype was seen repeatedly, ten times or more. The antigen is undetermined. Stated time point: newly diagnosed GD, antithyroid drugs for less than 3 months. Generation of the TCR library employed RNA extracted from PBMCs. Patients hailed from an endocrinology department in Xi'an, China. Assembly of TCR beta libraries relied on iRepertoire HTBI primers together with Arm-PCR of CDR3 regions. TCRdb passed the multiplex PCR reads through MiXCR, listing each CDR3 protein once. The sample carries roughly 420,000 distinct CDR3 sequences, around 13% recorded once. CDR3 size: 15 residues. V was pared by 0 bases and J by 2 bases, with 9 bases between. Germline lookup yields CDR1 SGDLS and CDR2 YYNGEE. The same sample was also used in a study of T cells in Graves' hyperthyroidism and ophthalmopathy.

The sequence derives from a woman in her forties or fifties with Graves disease. The rearrangement joins TRBV9 to TRBJ1-5, with a possible D match to TRBD1 (6 bases). The sample in question was peripheral blood mononuclear cells (PBMCs), obtained at new diagnosis, from a patient treated with antithyroid drugs. DNA of the CDR3: TGTGCCAGCAGCGTAGGGACAGCTGGCAATCAGCCCCAGCATTTT. Translation: CASSVGTAGNQPQHF.